One T cell receptor beta chain is described in this entry. The data derive from a study of TIL therapy for anti-PD-1-resistant metastatic lung cancer. About the research overall: Tumor harvest preceded PD-1/PD-L1 blockade, followed by nivolumab treatment.

Sequencing used immunoSEQ v3. Profiling relied on immunoSEQ multiplex PCR, and the TCRdb table lists in-frame clones only, not all of them. The profile shows tens of thousands of clones, more than 60% of them singletons. The germline V gene encodes CDR1 SGHDN and CDR2 FVKESK. Trimming shortened V by 1 base and J by 0 bases, and 7 bases separated the two germline ends. The CDR3 is 15 amino acids. This sample's time point: pre-treatment sample, taken before nivolumab and TIL therapy. Patients were adults with stage 4 NSCLC. The sample consisted of blood, taken at baseline. The receptor was isolated from a person aged 25-80 years with non-small cell lung cancer. The chain couples TRBV14 to TRBJ1-3; D gene ambiguous. CDR3: CASSQVVGSGNTIYF. The DNA for the CDR3 is TGTGCCAGCAGCCAAGTTGTGGGCTCTGGAAACACCATATATTTT. The whole variable domain, remainder taken from reference TRBV14 and TRBJ1-3, is EAGVTQFPSHSVIEKGQTVTLRCDPISGHDNLYWYRRVMGKEIKFLLHFVKESKQDESGMPNNRFLAERTGGTYSTLKVQPAELEDSGVYFCASSQVVGSGNTIYFGEGSWLTVV.